The present entry profiles one T cell receptor beta chain with its context. Its antigen is as yet unknown. Looked up from germline, CDR1 is KGHSH and CDR2 is LQKENI. The CDR3 is made up of 15 amino acids. The V and J ends lost 3 bases and 3 bases, in that order; junction bases with no gene match: 6. The sample comes from a study of shared clonotypes between healthy human individuals. Study-wide results and limits: The expectation was that sequencing depth would affect clonotype sharing among donors. The sharing of about 5% of naive CD4 clonotypes was seen across a handful of donors.

Sequencing was performed with immunoSEQ multiplex PCR; in TCRdb, only in-frame clones are kept and a portion is missing. Of nearly 600,000 clones detected, roughly 95% appear once; the ten largest clones hold 0.11%. Cells designated naive CD8 were CD45RO-negative and were positively selected for CCR7, with terminally differentiated effector memory CD45RA+ cells excluded. The sequence came from a woman aged 25 to 39 in good health. The sample was naive CD8+ T cells sorted from blood. V gene TRBV18 combines with J gene TRBJ1-2; 8 bases agree with TRBD1. The CDR3 DNA is TGTGCCAGCTCACCCCCAGGGGGCTTACACTATGGCTACACCTTC. Encoded protein: CASSPPGGLHYGYTF.